This T cell receptor beta chain was captured in a study of identical twins. The CDR3 runs 14 residues. The V end was cut by 8 bases, the J end by 5 bases, with 16 bases between. Germline lookup yields CDR1 ENHRY and CDR2 SYGVKD. This clonotype came up many times. From the 5' RACE reads, TCRdb called clonotypes with MiXCR, one entry per CDR3 protein. The profile shows roughly 700,000 distinct CDR3 sequences, less than 10% of them singletons. The same data also contributed to another study, on yellow fever vaccine responses in identical twins.

This TCR derives from a young woman in good health. Specimen: PBMCs. The V gene is TRBV10-3, the J gene TRBJ2-1, with D possibly TRBD2 on 6 matching bases. CDR3 in amino acids: CAIAGLQFHNEQFF. In nucleotides, the CDR3 is TGTGCCATCGCGGGGTTACAGTTCCACAATGAGCAGTTCTTC.